A selection of T cell receptor beta chains follows, all from one sample in a study of blood T cell repertoires in COVID-19. The repertoire was sequenced with immunoSEQ multiplex PCR; TCRdb's copy has only in-frame clones and lacks some. The table shows 200,000 to 250,000 clones, with 84% occurring only once. Sequenced input: peripheral blood. All receptors come from a man between 50 and 59 years old with active or convalescent COVID-19. The CDR3 runs from the conserved cysteine through the conserved F or W. Each record gives: D gene, J gene, clone size, V gene, CDR3 DNA, CDR3 protein. The D gene is left open where the match is weak. Expanded clones get a size class; other rows say once, few or many, or leave the size out.

-	TRBJ1-6	-	TRBV15	TGTGCCACCAGAGGGGGGGCAGAGGCAAGCTCCTATAATTCACCCCTCCACTTT	CATRGGAEASSYNSPLHF
TRBD1	TRBJ1-2	-	TRBV2	TGTGCCAGCAGTGACAGGGGGCAGGACTATGGCTACACCTTC	CASSDRGQDYGYTF
TRBD2	TRBJ2-1	once	TRBV6-6	TGTGCCAGCAGATCTATCGGGGGAGGGCCGAATGAGCAGTTCTTC	CASRSIGGGPNEQFF
-	TRBJ1-5	-	TRBV6-6	TGTGCCAGCAGCCGATACGGGAGTAATAGCAATCAGCCCCAGCATTTT	CASSRYGSNSNQPQHF
TRBD1	TRBJ1-1	-	TRBV7-9	TGTGCCAGCAGCGACGGGACAGGGGAAGCTTTCTTT	CASSDGTGEAFF
-	TRBJ2-1	-	TRBV24-1	TGTGCCACCAGTGATTTAGCCCTAAGCTCCTACAATGAGCAGTTCTTC	CATSDLALSSYNEQFF
-	TRBJ1-2	-	TRBV28	TGTGCCAGCAGTTTTAGGGGGGGTAACTATGGCTACACCTTC	CASSFRGGNYGYTF
TRBD2	TRBJ2-1	-	TRBV15	TGTGCCACCAGCACGGGGGACTCGGGGACTAGCATGGATGAGCAGTTCTTC	CATSTGDSGTSMDEQFF
-	TRBJ1-1	-	TRBV5-5	TGTGCCAGCAGCTTGGCTACTTGGGCCACTGAAGCTTTCTTT	CASSLATWATEAFF
-	TRBJ1-1	-	TRBV6-2/TRBV6-3	TGTGCCAGCAGTTACTCGCGGACACAGAACACTGAAGCTTTCTTT	CASSYSRTQNTEAFF
TRBD1	TRBJ2-1	once	TRBV6-1	TGTGCCAGCAGTGACCGGGACAGGGCGGACAGTGAGCAGTTCTTC	CASSDRDRADSEQFF
-	TRBJ1-4	-	TRBV7-2	TGTGCCAGCAGCTCCCCCCTAGAAAAACTGTTTTTT	CASSSPLEKLFF
-	TRBJ1-6	-	TRBV28	TGTGCCAGCAGGAATATACGTCGGGTACCACTTTTAAATTCACCCCTCCACTTT	CASRNIRRVPLLNSPLHF
TRBD2	TRBJ2-7	-	TRBV6-5	TGTGCCAGCAGTTACTCAGGTCTAGCGGGAGTCCACGAGCAGTACTTC	CASSYSGLAGVHEQYF
-	TRBJ1-1	-	TRBV7-3	TGTGCCAGCAGCTTACAGGGGCAGGGCACTGAAGCTTTCTTT	CASSLQGQGTEAFF
TRBD1	TRBJ1-2	-	TRBV5-1	TGCGCCAGCAGCTTGGGCTCTCAGACAGGGTCTGGCTACACCTTC	CASSLGSQTGSGYTF
-	TRBJ1-4	-	TRBV28	TGTGCCAGCAGTATAACAGGGATTGCAACTAATGAAAAACTGTTTTTT	CASSITGIATNEKLFF
-	TRBJ2-2	-	TRBV18	TGTGCCAGCTCACCACCCATCAGGGCAAACACCGGGGAGCTGTTTTTT	CASSPPIRANTGELFF
TRBD1	TRBJ1-5	-	TRBV7-2	TGTGCCAGCAGCGCCGTCCGGGACAGCTATCAGCCCCAGCATTTT	CASSAVRDSYQPQHF
TRBD2	TRBJ2-1	-	TRBV6-5	TGTGCCAGCAGAACAACTAGCGGGGGGGGAAATGAGCAGTTCTTC	CASRTTSGGGNEQFF
-	TRBJ1-4	-	TRBV29-1	TGCAGCGTTGGGGGGGTGGATGAAAAACTGTTTTTT	CSVGGVDEKLFF
-	TRBJ2-1	-	TRBV24-1	TGTGCCACCAGTTCCCGCCTCGGTGAGCAGTTCTTC	CATSSRLGEQFF
TRBD2	TRBJ2-7	-	TRBV5-5	TGTGCCAGCAGCTTGGCCACTAGCGGGAGTACCCCCGAGCAGTACTTC	CASSLATSGSTPEQYF
-	TRBJ1-4	-	TRBV7-2	TGTGCCAGCAGCTTCCAGTCAGGGACAACTAATGAAAAACTGTTTTTT	CASSFQSGTTNEKLFF
-	TRBJ1-4	-	TRBV5-1	TGCGCCAGCAGCTTGGGCGGGGCAACTAATGAAAAACTGTTTTTT	CASSLGGATNEKLFF
TRBD1	TRBJ1-2	few	TRBV6-4	TGTGCCAGCAGTCCACAGGGGGCAGGGGGCTACACCTTC	CASSPQGAGGYTF
TRBD1	TRBJ2-3	-	TRBV9	TGTGCCAGCAGCGTAGGCGCAGGGGGCTATATGAATACGCAGTATTTT	CASSVGAGGYMNTQYF
-	TRBJ1-1	once	TRBV25-1	TGTGCCAGCAGTGACCCCTCGGCGGGGGGGTACACTGAAGCTTTCTTT	CASSDPSAGGYTEAFF
TRBD1	TRBJ2-7	-	TRBV7-6	TGTGCCAGCAGCCCCCCCGACAGGGCCTACGAGCAGTACTTC	CASSPPDRAYEQYF
-	TRBJ1-2	-	TRBV10-1	TGCGCCAGCAGTGAGTCTGGGGTCAGGGCGGGATCCTATGGCTACACCTTC	CASSESGVRAGSYGYTF
TRBD2	TRBJ2-5	-	TRBV28	TGTGCCAGCAGTTTAGAGCGGGGGGAGGTTGAGACCCAGTACTTC	CASSLERGEVETQYF